A selection of T cell receptor beta chains follows, all from one sample in a study of T cell responses to AZD1222 COVID-19 vaccine. The table came from immunoSEQ multiplex PCR; TCRdb's copy has only in-frame clones and leaves some out. The data contain over 120,000 clones, just over 90% of them seen just once; the ten biggest clones take up more than 8%. The sample consisted of peripheral blood, taken on day 0 of AZD1222 vaccination. The receptors derive from an adult in good health. Both conserved end residues are part of each CDR3. Each record gives: V gene, J gene, clone size, D gene, CDR3 length, CDR3 protein, CDR3 DNA. D genes are given only for firm matches. The listing skips clone size in some rows; elsewhere it reads once, few, many or a size class.

v_call: TRBV4-2; j_call: TRBJ2-1; clone_size: NA; d_call: TRBD2; cdr3_length: 16; cdr3_aa: CASSQDLIGGSNEQFF; cdr3_nt: TGTGCCAGCAGCCAAGATTTGATAGGCGGGAGCAATGAGCAGTTCTTC
v_call: TRBV7-9; j_call: TRBJ2-2; clone_size: few; d_call: NA; cdr3_length: 15; cdr3_aa: CASSRRMGDTGELFF; cdr3_nt: TGTGCCAGCAGCCGACGGATGGGGGACACCGGGGAGCTGTTTTTT
v_call: TRBV6-5; j_call: TRBJ2-2; clone_size: NA; d_call: TRBD1; cdr3_length: 14; cdr3_aa: CATSGQGNTGELFF; cdr3_nt: TGTGCCACCTCGGGACAGGGGAACACCGGGGAGCTGTTTTTT
v_call: TRBV2; j_call: TRBJ1-2; clone_size: NA; d_call: NA; cdr3_length: 13; cdr3_aa: CASSDIGATGYTF; cdr3_nt: TGTGCCAGCAGTGATATCGGGGCGACTGGCTACACCTTC
v_call: TRBV2; j_call: TRBJ2-1; clone_size: once; d_call: TRBD2; cdr3_length: 14; cdr3_aa: CASNSAGGGIEQFF; cdr3_nt: TGTGCCAGCAATTCGGCGGGGGGTGGGATTGAGCAGTTCTTC
v_call: TRBV11-2; j_call: TRBJ1-1; clone_size: once; d_call: NA; cdr3_length: 11; cdr3_aa: CASSLDTEAFF; cdr3_nt: TGTGCCAGCAGCCTCGACACTGAAGCTTTCTTT
v_call: TRBV19; j_call: TRBJ1-6; clone_size: once; d_call: NA; cdr3_length: 16; cdr3_aa: CASSPDVVLYNSPLHF; cdr3_nt: TGTGCCAGTAGTCCGGACGTGGTGCTCTATAATTCACCCCTCCACTTT
v_call: TRBV29-1; j_call: TRBJ2-1; clone_size: NA; d_call: NA; cdr3_length: 11; cdr3_aa: CSVSLSNEQFF; cdr3_nt: TGCAGCGTGAGCCTAAGCAATGAGCAGTTCTTC
v_call: TRBV11-3; j_call: TRBJ1-6; clone_size: NA; d_call: TRBD1; cdr3_length: 14; cdr3_aa: CASSPGQVISPLHF; cdr3_nt: TGTGCCAGCAGCCCGGGACAGGTCATTTCACCCCTCCACTTT
v_call: TRBV10-2; j_call: TRBJ1-6; clone_size: NA; d_call: NA; cdr3_length: 17; cdr3_aa: CASSEVWPGSYNSPLHF; cdr3_nt: TGCGCCAGCAGTGAGGTTTGGCCCGGCTCCTATAATTCACCCCTCCACTTT
v_call: TRBV10-3; j_call: TRBJ1-6; clone_size: NA; d_call: NA; cdr3_length: 13; cdr3_aa: CAISEALNSPLHF; cdr3_nt: TGTGCCATCAGTGAGGCACTAAATTCACCCCTCCACTTT
v_call: TRBV19; j_call: TRBJ1-2; clone_size: NA; d_call: NA; cdr3_length: 13; cdr3_aa: CASSIGSNYGYTF; cdr3_nt: TGTGCCAGTAGTATCGGCAGTAACTATGGCTACACCTTC
v_call: TRBV27; j_call: TRBJ2-1; clone_size: NA; d_call: NA; cdr3_length: 13; cdr3_aa: CASSLSVYNEQFF; cdr3_nt: TGTGCCAGCAGTTTATCGGTTTACAATGAGCAGTTCTTC
v_call: TRBV7-2; j_call: TRBJ1-5; clone_size: NA; d_call: TRBD1; cdr3_length: 16; cdr3_aa: CASSPQGSGSNQPQHF; cdr3_nt: TGTGCCAGCAGCCCACAGGGGTCCGGGAGCAATCAGCCCCAGCATTTT
v_call: TRBV19; j_call: TRBJ2-1; clone_size: NA; d_call: NA; cdr3_length: 17; cdr3_aa: CASSMVGVWGSYNEQFF; cdr3_nt: TGTGCCAGTAGTATGGTAGGGGTCTGGGGGTCCTACAATGAGCAGTTCTTC
v_call: TRBV28; j_call: TRBJ1-1; clone_size: NA; d_call: TRBD1; cdr3_length: 11; cdr3_aa: CASRNRGEAFF; cdr3_nt: TGTGCCAGCCGTAACAGGGGAGAAGCTTTCTTT
v_call: TRBV5-8; j_call: TRBJ2-1; clone_size: NA; d_call: NA; cdr3_length: 15; cdr3_aa: CASNRWAATGNEQFF; cdr3_nt: TGTGCCAGCAATCGGTGGGCGGCCACGGGAAATGAGCAGTTCTTC
v_call: TRBV7-8; j_call: TRBJ1-5; clone_size: NA; d_call: NA; cdr3_length: 16; cdr3_aa: CASSLTPGSRNQPQHF; cdr3_nt: TGTGCCAGCAGCTTAACGCCGGGATCCCGCAATCAGCCCCAGCATTTT
v_call: TRBV6-5; j_call: TRBJ2-1; clone_size: once; d_call: NA; cdr3_length: 13; cdr3_aa: CASSPRPDNEQFF; cdr3_nt: TGTGCCAGCAGTCCTCGACCCGACAATGAGCAGTTCTTC
v_call: TRBV11-3; j_call: TRBJ1-6; clone_size: NA; d_call: NA; cdr3_length: 15; cdr3_aa: CASSLGGARNSPLHF; cdr3_nt: TGTGCCAGCAGCCTAGGGGGGGCACGAAATTCACCCCTCCACTTT
v_call: TRBV11-3; j_call: TRBJ1-2; clone_size: once; d_call: NA; cdr3_length: 14; cdr3_aa: CASSPTGWAGGYTF; cdr3_nt: TGTGCCAGCAGCCCCACAGGGTGGGCCGGTGGCTACACCTTC
v_call: TRBV12-3/TRBV12-4; j_call: TRBJ1-2; clone_size: NA; d_call: NA; cdr3_length: 13; cdr3_aa: CASSFYLEDGYTF; cdr3_nt: TGTGCCAGCAGTTTTTATCTTGAGGATGGCTACACCTTC
v_call: TRBV19; j_call: TRBJ2-1; clone_size: NA; d_call: NA; cdr3_length: 13; cdr3_aa: CASSLGGGNEQFF; cdr3_nt: TGTGCCAGTAGTTTGGGGGGAGGCAATGAGCAGTTCTTC
v_call: TRBV20-1; j_call: TRBJ2-2; clone_size: NA; d_call: NA; cdr3_length: 13; cdr3_aa: CSASVGQGGELFF; cdr3_nt: TGCAGTGCTAGTGTGGGGCAGGGAGGGGAGCTGTTTTTT
v_call: TRBV15; j_call: TRBJ1-5; clone_size: NA; d_call: NA; cdr3_length: 13; cdr3_aa: CATSRDVNQPQHF; cdr3_nt: TGTGCCACCAGCAGAGACGTTAATCAGCCCCAGCATTTT
v_call: TRBV7-9; j_call: TRBJ1-1; clone_size: NA; d_call: NA; cdr3_length: 13; cdr3_aa: CASSLGGSTEAFF; cdr3_nt: TGTGCCAGCAGCTTGGGAGGGTCGACTGAAGCTTTCTTT
v_call: TRBV10-1; j_call: TRBJ2-2; clone_size: NA; d_call: NA; cdr3_length: 14; cdr3_aa: CARARKPNTGELFF; cdr3_nt: TGCGCCAGAGCCAGGAAGCCGAACACCGGGGAGCTGTTTTTT
v_call: TRBV27; j_call: TRBJ1-1; clone_size: NA; d_call: NA; cdr3_length: 12; cdr3_aa: CASSKWDSEAFF; cdr3_nt: TGTGCCAGCAGTAAATGGGATAGTGAAGCTTTCTTT
v_call: TRBV5-1; j_call: TRBJ1-1; clone_size: NA; d_call: NA; cdr3_length: 13; cdr3_aa: CASSSAVNTEAFF; cdr3_nt: TGCGCCAGCAGCTCCGCAGTAAACACTGAAGCTTTCTTT
v_call: TRBV7-9; j_call: TRBJ1-5; clone_size: NA; d_call: NA; cdr3_length: 15; cdr3_aa: CASSLGVDSNQPQHF; cdr3_nt: TGTGCCAGCAGCTTAGGGGTCGATAGCAATCAGCCCCAGCATTTT
v_call: TRBV5-6; j_call: TRBJ1-5; clone_size: NA; d_call: NA; cdr3_length: 15; cdr3_aa: CASSLGRAGTQPQHF; cdr3_nt: TGTGCCAGCAGCTTGGGGCGGGCAGGGACCCAGCCCCAGCATTTT
v_call: TRBV5-4; j_call: TRBJ1-1; clone_size: NA; d_call: TRBD1; cdr3_length: 12; cdr3_aa: CASGTGNTEAFF; cdr3_nt: TGTGCCAGCGGGACAGGGAACACTGAAGCTTTCTTT
v_call: TRBV4-2; j_call: TRBJ1-2; clone_size: few; d_call: NA; cdr3_length: 12; cdr3_aa: CASSQDNYGYTF; cdr3_nt: TGTGCCAGCAGCCAAGACAACTATGGCTACACCTTC
v_call: TRBV7-3; j_call: TRBJ1-1; clone_size: NA; d_call: NA; cdr3_length: 14; cdr3_aa: CASSPSGLGTEAFF; cdr3_nt: TGTGCCAGCAGCCCTTCAGGGTTGGGCACTGAAGCTTTCTTT
v_call: TRBV7-9; j_call: TRBJ1-6; clone_size: NA; d_call: NA; cdr3_length: 11; cdr3_aa: CASSQGSPLHF; cdr3_nt: TGTGCCAGCAGCCAAGGCTCACCCCTCCACTTT
v_call: TRBV28; j_call: TRBJ1-4; clone_size: NA; d_call: TRBD1; cdr3_length: 15; cdr3_aa: CASSPPGGINEKLFF; cdr3_nt: TGTGCCAGCAGTCCTCCAGGGGGGATTAATGAAAAACTGTTTTTT
v_call: TRBV30; j_call: TRBJ2-1; clone_size: NA; d_call: NA; cdr3_length: 13; cdr3_aa: CAWSGDPYNEQFF; cdr3_nt: TGTGCCTGGTCGGGGGACCCCTACAATGAGCAGTTCTTC
v_call: TRBV12-3/TRBV12-4; j_call: TRBJ1-1; clone_size: NA; d_call: NA; cdr3_length: 11; cdr3_aa: CASRSTSVAFF; cdr3_nt: TGTGCCAGCAGGTCGACCTCGGTGGCTTTCTTT
v_call: TRBV27; j_call: TRBJ1-4; clone_size: NA; d_call: TRBD1; cdr3_length: 16; cdr3_aa: CASSNFRTGRMKELFF; cdr3_nt: TGTGCCAGCAGTAATTTTAGGACAGGTAGAATGAAGGAACTGTTTTTT
v_call: TRBV18; j_call: TRBJ1-4; clone_size: NA; d_call: NA; cdr3_length: 13; cdr3_aa: CASSPSYSEKLFF; cdr3_nt: TGTGCCAGCTCACCTTCGTATAGCGAAAAACTGTTTTTT
v_call: TRBV5-4; j_call: TRBJ1-1; clone_size: NA; d_call: NA; cdr3_length: 16; cdr3_aa: CASSLVLGQGATEAFF; cdr3_nt: TGTGCCAGCAGCTTGGTACTCGGGCAGGGAGCCACTGAAGCTTTCTTT